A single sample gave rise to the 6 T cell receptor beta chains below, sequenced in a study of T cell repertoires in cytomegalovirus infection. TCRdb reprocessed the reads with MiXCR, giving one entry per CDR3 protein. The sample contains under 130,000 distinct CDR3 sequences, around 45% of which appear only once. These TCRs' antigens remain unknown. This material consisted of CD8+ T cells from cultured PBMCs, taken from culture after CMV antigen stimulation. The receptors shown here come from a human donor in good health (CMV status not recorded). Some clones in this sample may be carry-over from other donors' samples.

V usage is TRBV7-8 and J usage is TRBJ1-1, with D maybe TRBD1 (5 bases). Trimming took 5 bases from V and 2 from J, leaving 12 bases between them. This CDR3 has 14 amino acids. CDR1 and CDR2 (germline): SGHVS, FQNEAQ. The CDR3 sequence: CASSGTGRNTEAFF. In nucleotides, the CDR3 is TGTGCCAGCAGCGGGACGGGCCGCAACACTGAAGCTTTCTTT.

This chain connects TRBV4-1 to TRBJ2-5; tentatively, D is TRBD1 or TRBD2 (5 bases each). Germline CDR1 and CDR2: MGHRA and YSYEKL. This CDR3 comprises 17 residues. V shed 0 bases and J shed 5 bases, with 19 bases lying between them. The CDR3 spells CASSQDSLIGWGETQYF. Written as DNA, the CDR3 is TGCGCCAGCAGCCAAGACTCACTAATCGGCTGGGGGGAGACCCAGTACTTC.

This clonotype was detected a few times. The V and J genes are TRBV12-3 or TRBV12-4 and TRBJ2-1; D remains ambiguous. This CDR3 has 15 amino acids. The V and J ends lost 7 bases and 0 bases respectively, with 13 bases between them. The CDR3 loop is CASNPRLGSYNEQFF. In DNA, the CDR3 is TGTGCCAGCAATCCCCGACTCGGCTCCTACAATGAGCAGTTCTTC.

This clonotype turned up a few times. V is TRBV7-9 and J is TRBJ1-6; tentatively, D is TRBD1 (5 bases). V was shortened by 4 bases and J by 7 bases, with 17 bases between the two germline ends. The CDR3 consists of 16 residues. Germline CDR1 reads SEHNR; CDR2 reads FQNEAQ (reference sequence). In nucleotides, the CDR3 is TGTGCCAGCAGCTCTACAGACAGCCCGGGGAATTCACCCCTCCACTTT. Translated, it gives CASSSTDSPGNSPLHF.

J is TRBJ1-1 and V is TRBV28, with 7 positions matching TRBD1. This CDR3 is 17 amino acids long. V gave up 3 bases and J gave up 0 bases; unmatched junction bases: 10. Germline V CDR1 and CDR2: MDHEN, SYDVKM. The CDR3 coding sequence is TGTGCCAGCAGTTTTAGTTTTCGGGACAGCATGAACACTGAAGCTTTCTTT. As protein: CASSFSFRDSMNTEAFF.

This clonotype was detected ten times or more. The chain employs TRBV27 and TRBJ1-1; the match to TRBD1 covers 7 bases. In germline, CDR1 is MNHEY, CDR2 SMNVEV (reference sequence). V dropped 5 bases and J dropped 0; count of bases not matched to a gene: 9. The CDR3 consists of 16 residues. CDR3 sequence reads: CASSPHGTEMNTEAFF. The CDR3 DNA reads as TGTGCCAGCAGTCCCCACGGGACAGAAATGAACACTGAAGCTTTCTTT.